This T cell receptor beta chain was sequenced for a study of early T cells in non-severe SARS-CoV-2 infection. Study background: Sequencing of bulk RNA from unsorted whole blood was done, without chain pairing. Study-level results: Lookups in VDJdb leaned toward anti-spike CD8 responses and missed private and CD4 specificities.

Individual cDNA molecules carried attached unique molecular identifiers. A single record per CDR3 protein comes from TCRdb applying MiXCR to the 5' RACE reads. This table holds roughly 61,000 distinct CDR3 sequences, approximately 9.3% found once. Notes on this clonotype: Its antigen remains unidentified.

CDR3 size: 15 residues. V was clipped by 4 bases and J by 8 bases; unmatched bases: 11. Germline CDR1 and CDR2: SGHRS and YFSETQ. Sequencing was done on a sample of whole blood. The rearrangement joins TRBV5-1 to TRBJ2-1, with 8 bases identical to TRBD2. This clonotype was sampled from an adult who was a healthcare worker with PCR-confirmed SARS-CoV-2 infection or an uninfected control (not recorded which). The CDR3: CASSPEREPEDEQFF. In DNA, the CDR3 is TGCGCCAGCAGCCCCGAGCGGGAGCCAGAGGATGAGCAGTTCTTC. The variable domain in full, with the rest retrieved from reference TRBV5-1 and TRBJ2-1, is KAGVTQTPRYLIKTRGQQVTLSCSPISGHRSVSWYQQTPGQGLQFLFEYFSETQRNKGNFPGRFSGRQFSNSRSEMNVSTLELGDSALYLCASSPEREPEDEQFFGPGTRLTVL.